A selection of T cell receptor beta chains follows, all from one sample in a study of blood T cell repertoires in COVID-19. Using immunoSEQ multiplex PCR, the repertoire was profiled, and TCRdb retains in-frame clones only, with some absent. The table lists approximately 260,000 clones, roughly 84% of them singletons, with roughly 4% in the top ten. The sequencing sample was made of peripheral blood. The receptors come from a woman between 40 and 55 years old with active or convalescent COVID-19. The CDR3 runs from the conserved cysteine through the conserved F or W.

v_call: TRBV7-9
j_call: TRBJ1-3
cdr3_aa: CASSFGTQGNTIYF

v_call: TRBV6-5
j_call: TRBJ1-4
cdr3_aa: CASRTGPVWGEKLFF

v_call: TRBV5-1
j_call: TRBJ2-3
cdr3_aa: CASRRAGPAGRADTQYF

v_call: TRBV28
j_call: TRBJ2-5
cdr3_aa: CASSPPGSIVRETQYF

v_call: TRBV5-1
j_call: TRBJ2-5
cdr3_aa: CASSTQTSEGETQYF

v_call: TRBV4-2
j_call: TRBJ1-2
cdr3_aa: CASSQDQRADYGYTF

v_call: TRBV28
j_call: TRBJ1-3
cdr3_aa: CASSLDSWVENTIYF

v_call: TRBV5-1
j_call: TRBJ2-7
cdr3_aa: CASSWTSGGSYEQYF

v_call: TRBV14
j_call: TRBJ1-6
cdr3_aa: CASSLLPGSPLHF

v_call: TRBV3-1/TRBV3-2
j_call: TRBJ2-2
cdr3_aa: CASSQNRGVRRGELFF

v_call: TRBV2
j_call: TRBJ1-2
cdr3_aa: CASSQGAGRYGYTF

v_call: TRBV5-1
j_call: TRBJ2-5
cdr3_aa: CASSLAGGGETQYF

v_call: TRBV5-1
j_call: TRBJ1-1
cdr3_aa: CASSWRQGANTEAFF

v_call: TRBV7-8
j_call: TRBJ1-1
cdr3_aa: CASSYRTGNTEAFF

v_call: TRBV28
j_call: TRBJ1-5
cdr3_aa: CASSVTGIANQPQHF

v_call: TRBV28
j_call: TRBJ1-5
cdr3_aa: CASARGGRQPQHF

v_call: TRBV5-1
j_call: TRBJ1-1
cdr3_aa: CASSLKATGNTEAFF

v_call: TRBV5-4
j_call: TRBJ1-4
cdr3_aa: CASSSNPGQGSEKLFF

v_call: TRBV14
j_call: TRBJ2-2
cdr3_aa: CASSAGSVELFF

v_call: TRBV5-5
j_call: TRBJ1-1
cdr3_aa: CASSLGGPGGTEAFF

v_call: TRBV7-2
j_call: TRBJ1-1
cdr3_aa: CASSSPWPGKFNTEAFF

v_call: TRBV6-4
j_call: TRBJ1-1
cdr3_aa: CASRGGTTEAFF

v_call: TRBV20-1
j_call: TRBJ1-1
cdr3_aa: CSARTGGIAFF

v_call: TRBV4-1
j_call: TRBJ2-3
cdr3_aa: CASSQVSGKVPDTQYF

v_call: TRBV7-9
j_call: TRBJ1-1
cdr3_aa: CASSLQDRVRGMNTEAFF

v_call: TRBV15
j_call: TRBJ1-4
cdr3_aa: CATSSLGGARTNEKLFF

v_call: TRBV5-1
j_call: TRBJ2-5
cdr3_aa: CASRVASTQETQYF

v_call: TRBV28
j_call: TRBJ2-1
cdr3_aa: CASRDPGLSSYNEQFF

v_call: TRBV7-9
j_call: TRBJ1-1
cdr3_aa: CASSLDPGSNTEAFF

v_call: TRBV28
j_call: TRBJ2-1
cdr3_aa: CAPRKGGGVNEQFF

v_call: TRBV5-1
j_call: TRBJ2-7
cdr3_aa: CASSFTGGPYEQYF

v_call: TRBV6-6
j_call: TRBJ1-6
cdr3_aa: CASRAFQGGVPPLHF